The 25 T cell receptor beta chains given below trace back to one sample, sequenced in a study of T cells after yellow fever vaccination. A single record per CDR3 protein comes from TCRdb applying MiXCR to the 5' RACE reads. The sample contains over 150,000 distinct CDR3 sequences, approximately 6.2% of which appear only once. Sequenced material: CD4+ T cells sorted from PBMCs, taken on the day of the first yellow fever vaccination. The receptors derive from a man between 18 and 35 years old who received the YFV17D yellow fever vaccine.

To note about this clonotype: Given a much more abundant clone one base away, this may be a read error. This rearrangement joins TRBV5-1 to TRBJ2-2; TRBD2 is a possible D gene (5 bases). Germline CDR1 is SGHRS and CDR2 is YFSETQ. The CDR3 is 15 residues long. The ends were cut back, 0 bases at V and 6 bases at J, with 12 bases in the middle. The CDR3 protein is CASSLVPGFAGELFF. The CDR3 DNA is TGCGCCAGCAGCTTGGTCCCGGGGTTCGCCGGGGAGCTGTTTTTT.

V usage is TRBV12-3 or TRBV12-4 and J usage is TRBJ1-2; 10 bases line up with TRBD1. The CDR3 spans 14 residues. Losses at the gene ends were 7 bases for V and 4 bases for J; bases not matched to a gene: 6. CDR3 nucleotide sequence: TGTGCCAGCACCTTGGGACAGGGGTTCTATGGCTACACCTTC. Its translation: CASTLGQGFYGYTF.

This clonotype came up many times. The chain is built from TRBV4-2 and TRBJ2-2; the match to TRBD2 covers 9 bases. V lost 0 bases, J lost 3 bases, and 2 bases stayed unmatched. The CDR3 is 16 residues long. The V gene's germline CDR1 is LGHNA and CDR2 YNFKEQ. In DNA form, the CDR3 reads TGTGCCAGCAGCCAAGACCAGCGGGGGGACACCGGGGAGCTGTTTTTT. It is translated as CASSQDQRGDTGELFF.

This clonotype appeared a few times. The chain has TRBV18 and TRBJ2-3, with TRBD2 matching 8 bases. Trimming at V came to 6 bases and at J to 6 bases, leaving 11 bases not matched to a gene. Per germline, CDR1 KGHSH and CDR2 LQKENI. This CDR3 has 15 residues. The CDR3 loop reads CASSHHDGGADTQYF. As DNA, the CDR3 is TGTGCCAGCTCTCACCATGACGGGGGGGCCGATACGCAGTATTTT.

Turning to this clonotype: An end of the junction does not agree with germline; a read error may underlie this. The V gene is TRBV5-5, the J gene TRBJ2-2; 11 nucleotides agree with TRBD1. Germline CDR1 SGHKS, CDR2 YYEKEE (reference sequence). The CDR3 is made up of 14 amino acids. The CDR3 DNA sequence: TGTGGCAGCAGCTGGACAGGGGGCTCCGGGGAGCTGTTTTTT. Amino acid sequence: CGSSWTGGSGELFF.

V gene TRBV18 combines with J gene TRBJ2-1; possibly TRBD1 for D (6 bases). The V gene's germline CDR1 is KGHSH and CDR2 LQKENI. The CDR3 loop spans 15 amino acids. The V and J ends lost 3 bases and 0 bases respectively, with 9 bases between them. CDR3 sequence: CASSPTGYSYNEQFF. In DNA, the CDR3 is TGTGCCAGCTCACCTACAGGGTACTCCTACAATGAGCAGTTCTTC.

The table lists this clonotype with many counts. The CDR3 nucleotides are TGTGCCAGCAGCTTACTGGGTCTGGGCTCAGATACGCAGTATTTT. Amino acids: CASSLLGLGSDTQYF. The chain employs TRBV7-3 and TRBJ2-3; D gene unclear. The germline V gene encodes CDR1 SGHTA and CDR2 FQGTGA. This CDR3 region has 15 residues. V gave up 2 bases and J gave up 4 bases, with 13 bases separating them. Combining the CDR3 with reference TRBV7-3 and TRBJ2-3 gives the whole variable domain GAGVSQTPSNKVTEKGKYVELRCDPISGHTALYWYRQSLGQGPEFLIYFQGTGAADDSGLPNDRFFAVRPEGSVSTLKIQRTERGDSAVYLCASSLLGLGSDTQYFGPGTRLTVL.

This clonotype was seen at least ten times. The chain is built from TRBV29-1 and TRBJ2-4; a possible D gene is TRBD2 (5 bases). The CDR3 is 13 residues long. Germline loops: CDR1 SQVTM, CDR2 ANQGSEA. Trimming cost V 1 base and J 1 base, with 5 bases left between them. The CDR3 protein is CSVEGEAKNIQYF. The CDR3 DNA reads TGCAGCGTTGAAGGGGAGGCCAAAAACATTCAGTACTTC. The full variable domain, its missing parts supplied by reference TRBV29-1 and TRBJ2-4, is SAVISQKPSRDICQRGTSLTIQCQVDSQVTMMFWYRQQPGQSLTLIATANQGSEATYESGFVIDKFPISRPNLTFSTLTVSNMSPEDSSIYLCSVEGEAKNIQYFGAGTRLSVL.

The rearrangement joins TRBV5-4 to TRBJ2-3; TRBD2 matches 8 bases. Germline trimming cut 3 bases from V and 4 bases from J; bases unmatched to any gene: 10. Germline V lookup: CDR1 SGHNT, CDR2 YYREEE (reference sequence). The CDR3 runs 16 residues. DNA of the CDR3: TGTGCCAGCAGCTCCGGTACGGGGGGGGCAGCAGATACGCAGTATTTT. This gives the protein CASSSGTGGAADTQYF. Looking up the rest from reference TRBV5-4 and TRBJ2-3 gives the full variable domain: ETGVTQSPTHLIKTRGQQVTLRCSSQSGHNTVSWYQQALGQGPQFIFQYYREEENGRGNFPPRFSGLQFPNYSSELNVNALELDDSALYLCASSSGTGGAADTQYFGPGTRLTVL.

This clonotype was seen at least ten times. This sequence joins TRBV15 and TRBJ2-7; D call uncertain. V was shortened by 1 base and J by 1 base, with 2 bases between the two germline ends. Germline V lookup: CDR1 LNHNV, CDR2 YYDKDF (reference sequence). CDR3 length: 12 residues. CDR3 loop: CATSRGSYEQYF. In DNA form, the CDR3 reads TGTGCCACCAGCAGAGGGTCCTACGAGCAGTACTTC.

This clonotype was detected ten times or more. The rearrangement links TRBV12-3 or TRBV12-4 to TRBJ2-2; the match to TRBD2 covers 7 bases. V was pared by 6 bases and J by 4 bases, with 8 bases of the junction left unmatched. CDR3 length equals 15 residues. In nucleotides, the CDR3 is TGTGCCAGCAGCCCGCCGTCGGGGGGCACCGGGGAGCTGTTTTTT. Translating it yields CASSPPSGGTGELFF.

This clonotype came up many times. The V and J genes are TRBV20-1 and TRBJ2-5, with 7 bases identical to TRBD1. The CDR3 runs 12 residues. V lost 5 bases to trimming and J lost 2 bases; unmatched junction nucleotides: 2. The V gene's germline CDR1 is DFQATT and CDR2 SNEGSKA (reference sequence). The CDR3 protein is CSAGTDQETQYF. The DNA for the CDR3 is TGCAGTGCTGGGACAGATCAAGAGACCCAGTACTTC.

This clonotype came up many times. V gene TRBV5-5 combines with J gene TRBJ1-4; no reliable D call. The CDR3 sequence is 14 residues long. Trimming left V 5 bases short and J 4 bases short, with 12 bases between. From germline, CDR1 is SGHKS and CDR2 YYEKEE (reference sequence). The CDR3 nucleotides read TGTGCCAGCAGGTCAGCAGGCTTTAATGAAAAACTGTTTTTT. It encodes CASRSAGFNEKLFF.

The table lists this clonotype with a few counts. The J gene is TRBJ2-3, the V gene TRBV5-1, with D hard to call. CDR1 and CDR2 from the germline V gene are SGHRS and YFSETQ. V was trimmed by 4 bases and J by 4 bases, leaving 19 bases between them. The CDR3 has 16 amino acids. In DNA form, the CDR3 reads TGCGCCAGCAGCCTGACGGACGCCCGCTTCCCAGATACGCAGTATTTT. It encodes CASSLTDARFPDTQYF.

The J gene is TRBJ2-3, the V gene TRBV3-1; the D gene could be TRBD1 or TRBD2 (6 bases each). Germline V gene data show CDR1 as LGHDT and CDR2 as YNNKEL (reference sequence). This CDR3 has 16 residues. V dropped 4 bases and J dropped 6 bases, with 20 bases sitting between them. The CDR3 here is CASSLGGPGDADTQYF. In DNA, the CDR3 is TGTGCCAGCAGCCTCGGGGGCCCGGGGGACGCCGATACGCAGTATTTT.

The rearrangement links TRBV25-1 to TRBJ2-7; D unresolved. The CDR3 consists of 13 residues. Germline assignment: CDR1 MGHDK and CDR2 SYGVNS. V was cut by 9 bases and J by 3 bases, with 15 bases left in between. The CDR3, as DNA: TGTGCCAGGGGCCCCCGGCACCTCTACGAGCAGTACTTC. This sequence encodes CARGPRHLYEQYF.

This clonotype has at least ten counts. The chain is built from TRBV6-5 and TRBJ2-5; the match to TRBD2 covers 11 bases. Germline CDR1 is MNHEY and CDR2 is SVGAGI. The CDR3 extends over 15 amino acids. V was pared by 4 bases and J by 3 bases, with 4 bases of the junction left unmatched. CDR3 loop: CASSSTSGGKETQYF. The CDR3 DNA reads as TGTGCCAGCAGTTCCACTAGCGGGGGTAAAGAGACCCAGTACTTC.

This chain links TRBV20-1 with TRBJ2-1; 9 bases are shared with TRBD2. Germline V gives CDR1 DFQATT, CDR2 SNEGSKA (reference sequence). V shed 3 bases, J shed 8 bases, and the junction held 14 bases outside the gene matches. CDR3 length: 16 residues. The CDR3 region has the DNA TGCAGTGCTAGCCCCCCTGCGGGGGGGATTCCGGATGAGCAGTTCTTC. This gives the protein CSASPPAGGIPDEQFF.

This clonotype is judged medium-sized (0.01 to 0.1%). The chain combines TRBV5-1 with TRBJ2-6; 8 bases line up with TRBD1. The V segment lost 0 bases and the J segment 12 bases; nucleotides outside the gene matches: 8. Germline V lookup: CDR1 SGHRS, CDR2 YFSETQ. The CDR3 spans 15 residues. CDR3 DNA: TGCGCCAGCAGCTTGGAATGGACAGGGATGGGCGTCCTGACTTTC. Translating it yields CASSLEWTGMGVLTF.

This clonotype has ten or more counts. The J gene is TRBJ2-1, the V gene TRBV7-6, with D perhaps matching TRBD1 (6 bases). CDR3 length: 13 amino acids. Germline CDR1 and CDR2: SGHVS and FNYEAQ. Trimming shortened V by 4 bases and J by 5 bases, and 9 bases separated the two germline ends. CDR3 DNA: TGTGCCAGCAGCTCGGACAGAGACAATGAGCAGTTCTTC. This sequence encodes CASSSDRDNEQFF.

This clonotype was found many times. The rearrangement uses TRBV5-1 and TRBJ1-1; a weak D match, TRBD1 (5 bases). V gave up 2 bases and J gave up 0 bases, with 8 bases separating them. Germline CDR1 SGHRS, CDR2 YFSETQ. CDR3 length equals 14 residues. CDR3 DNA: TGCGCCAGCAGCTTTGACAGCGTGAACACTGAAGCTTTCTTT. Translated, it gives CASSFDSVNTEAFF.

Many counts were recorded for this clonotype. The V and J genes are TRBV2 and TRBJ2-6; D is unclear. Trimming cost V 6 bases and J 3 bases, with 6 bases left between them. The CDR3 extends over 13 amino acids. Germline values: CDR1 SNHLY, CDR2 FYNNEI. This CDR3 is CASRNLGANVLTF. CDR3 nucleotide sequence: TGTGCCAGCAGGAATCTTGGGGCCAACGTCCTGACTTTC.

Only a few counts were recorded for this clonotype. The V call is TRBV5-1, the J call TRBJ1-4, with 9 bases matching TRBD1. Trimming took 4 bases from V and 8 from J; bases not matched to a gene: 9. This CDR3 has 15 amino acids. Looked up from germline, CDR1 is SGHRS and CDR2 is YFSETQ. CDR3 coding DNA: TGCGCCAGCAGCCGGGGGGACAGGGCGGGCGAAAAACTGTTTTTT. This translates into CASSRGDRAGEKLFF.

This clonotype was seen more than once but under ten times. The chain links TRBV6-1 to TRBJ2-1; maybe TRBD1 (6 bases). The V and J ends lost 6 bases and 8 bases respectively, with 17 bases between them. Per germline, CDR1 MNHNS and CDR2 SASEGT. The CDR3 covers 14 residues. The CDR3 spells CASRVTLQGYEQFF. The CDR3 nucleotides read TGTGCCAGCAGGGTGACCCTACAGGGCTATGAGCAGTTCTTC.

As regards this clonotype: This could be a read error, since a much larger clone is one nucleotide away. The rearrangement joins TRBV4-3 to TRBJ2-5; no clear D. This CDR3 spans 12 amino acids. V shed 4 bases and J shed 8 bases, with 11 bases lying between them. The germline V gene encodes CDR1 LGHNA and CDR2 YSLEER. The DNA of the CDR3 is TGCGCCAGCAGCCCTCAAACAGATACCCAGTACTTC. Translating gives CASSPQTDTQYF.